The source of this T cell receptor beta chain is a study of blood T cell repertoires in COVID-19. CDR1 MNHEY and CDR2 SVGEGT come from the germline V gene. The CDR3 length is 13 residues. The V end lost 0 bases, the J end lost 6 bases, and 6 bases lay between the germline ends. Those enrolled, adults aged roughly 18 to 90 years, came from some 23 US areas. Some clones are missing from TCRdb's copy, which holds only in-frame ones; the method was immunoSEQ multiplex PCR. The repertoire holds fewer than 300,000 clones, approximately 90% seen once, with around 1.1% in the top ten. The sequence was collected from a woman younger than 45 who had recovered from COVID-19. The sequenced sample consisted of PBMCs or T cells enriched from blood (not recorded which). This chain uses TRBV6-2 or TRBV6-3 with TRBJ1-5; D gene uncertain. CDR3 region: CASSYSTGQPQHF. The CDR3 DNA sequence: TGTGCCAGCAGTTACTCTACGGGTCAGCCCCAGCATTTT.